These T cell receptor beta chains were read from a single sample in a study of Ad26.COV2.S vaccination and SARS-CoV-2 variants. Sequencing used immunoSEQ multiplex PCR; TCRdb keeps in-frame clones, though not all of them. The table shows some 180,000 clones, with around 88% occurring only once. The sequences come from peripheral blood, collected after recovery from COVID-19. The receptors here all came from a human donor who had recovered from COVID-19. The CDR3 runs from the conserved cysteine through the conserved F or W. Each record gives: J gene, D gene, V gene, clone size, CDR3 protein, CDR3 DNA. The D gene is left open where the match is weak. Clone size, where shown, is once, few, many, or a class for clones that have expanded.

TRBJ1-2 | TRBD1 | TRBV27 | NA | CASSLTGTGRNAGYTF | TGTGCCAGCAGTTTGACCGGGACAGGGAGGAATGCTGGCTACACCTTC
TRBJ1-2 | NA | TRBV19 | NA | CATYSGGYTF | TGTGCCACTTATTCCGGTGGCTACACCTTC
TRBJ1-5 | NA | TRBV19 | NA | CASSIRTDYSNQPQHF | TGTGCCAGTAGTATTCGTACAGATTATAGCAATCAGCCCCAGCATTTT
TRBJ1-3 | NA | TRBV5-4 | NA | CASSLQGAGNTIYF | TGTGCCAGCAGCTTACAGGGTGCTGGAAACACCATATATTTT
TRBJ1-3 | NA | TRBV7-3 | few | CASSRPGGTIYF | TGTGCCAGCAGCAGGCCCGGAGGCACCATATATTTT
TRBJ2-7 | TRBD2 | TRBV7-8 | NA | CASSLVTSGASYEQYF | TGTGCCAGCAGCTTAGTGACTAGCGGGGCCTCCTACGAGCAGTACTTC
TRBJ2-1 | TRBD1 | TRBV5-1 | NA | CASSQNGQGYNEQFF | TGCGCCAGCAGCCAAAATGGACAGGGGTACAATGAGCAGTTCTTC
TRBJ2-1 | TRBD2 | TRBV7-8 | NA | CASSPRTSGPSYNEQFF | TGTGCCAGCAGCCCCCGGACTAGCGGACCCTCCTACAATGAGCAGTTCTTC
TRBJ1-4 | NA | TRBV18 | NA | CASSPSHQGREKLFF | TGTGCCAGCTCACCATCTCACCAGGGCCGGGAAAAACTGTTTTTT
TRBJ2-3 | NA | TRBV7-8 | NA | CASSRQDDTQYF | TGTGCCAGCAGCAGACAGGACGATACGCAGTATTTT
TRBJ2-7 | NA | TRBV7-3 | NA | CASSRSPGTILEQYF | TGTGCCAGCAGTCGATCGCCGGGGACAATTCTCGAGCAGTACTTC
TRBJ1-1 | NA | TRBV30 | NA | CAWRKGQLLMNTEAFF | TGTGCCTGGAGAAAAGGGCAGCTCCTTATGAACACTGAAGCTTTCTTT
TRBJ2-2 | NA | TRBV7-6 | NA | CASSLRRDANTGELFF | TGTGCCAGCAGCTTAAGGCGTGACGCTAACACCGGGGAGCTGTTTTTT
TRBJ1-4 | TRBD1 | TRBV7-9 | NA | CASSSTTGTRLRGNEKLFF | TGTGCCAGCAGCTCCACGACAGGAACAAGGCTCAGGGGGAATGAAAAACTGTTTTTT
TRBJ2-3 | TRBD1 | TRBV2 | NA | CASSESTGGDTDTQYF | TGTGCCAGCAGTGAGTCGACAGGGGGGGACACAGATACGCAGTATTTT
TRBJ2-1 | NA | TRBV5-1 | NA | CASSLEGLGNEQFF | TGCGCCAGCAGCTTGGAGGGGCTCGGCAATGAGCAGTTCTTC